These 5 T cell receptor beta chains share one sample of origin, sequenced in a study of OX40 agonist ivuxolimab in advanced cancers. Library prep was done by the immunoSEQ multiplex PCR assay. The table was pulled from immuneACCESS by TCRdb, which kept in-frame rearrangements only. Such tables lose some clones; where checked, under half of the loss comes from unresolved V genes, and the rest has no known cause. The sample data list approximately 69,000 clones, and 65% to 90% of these were observed just once. The top ten clones comprise about 0.78% of the sample. This material consisted of CD4+ or CD8+ T cells sorted from blood, taken in a trial of the OX40 agonist ivuxolimab. The receptors here all came from an adult with an advanced solid tumor such as melanoma, head and neck, liver or kidney cancer.

The rearrangement uses TRBV6-5 and TRBJ2-3; D may be TRBD1 or TRBD2 (5 bases each). The CDR3 contains 15 residues. Trimming took off 2 bases at V and 7 bases at J, with 16 bases between the two ends. Germline-derived CDR1 and CDR2 are MNHEY and SVGAGI. The CDR3, as DNA: TGTGCCAGCAGTTACAGCCCCCGAGGGGTCTATACGCAGTATTTT. Protein product: CASSYSPRGVYTQYF.

The CDR3 region has the DNA TGTGCCAGCAGCTTAGCCGGGACAGGGGCCTACGAGCAGTACTTC. It translates to CASSLAGTGAYEQYF. The chain recombines TRBV7-2 with TRBJ2-7; 10 nucleotides agree with TRBD1. The CDR3 runs to 15 residues. J gave up 2 bases and V 0 bases, and 1 base lay outside the gene matches. CDR1 SGHTA and CDR2 FQGNSA come from the germline V gene.

This CDR3 is CASSLEGLARDTQYF. CDR3 DNA sequence: TGTGCCAGCAGCTTAGAAGGCCTAGCGAGGGATACGCAGTATTTT. This rearrangement joins TRBV11-2 to TRBJ2-3; D is perhaps TRBD2 (6 bases). The CDR3 consists of 15 residues. V was trimmed by 0 bases and J by 6 bases, leaving 13 bases between them. Germline CDR1 and CDR2: SGHAT and FQNNGV.

The rearrangement uses TRBV27 and TRBJ1-4; TRBD1 agrees at 10 bases. The CDR3 has 14 amino acids. J gave up 8 bases and V 6 bases, and 6 bases lay outside the gene matches. The germline V gene has CDR1 MNHEY and CDR2 SMNVEV (reference sequence). The CDR3 DNA reads TGTGCCAGCAGCCAGGACAGGGGGAAAGAAAAACTGTTTTTT. Its protein is CASSQDRGKEKLFF.

This clone has just one count. The chain carries TRBV5-1 and TRBJ2-2; D is uncertain. This CDR3 has 12 residues. Between the trimmed V and J ends, which lost 4 bases and 3 bases, there was a span of 4 bases. Germline assignment: CDR1 SGHRS and CDR2 YFSETQ. As DNA, the CDR3 is TGCGCCAGCAGCCCGGACACCGGGGAGCTGTTTTTT. Its protein product is CASSPDTGELFF.